The present entry profiles one TCR beta chain with its context. CDR3 length: 14 amino acids. The germline V gene encodes CDR1 SNHLY and CDR2 FYNNEI. V lost 4 bases, J lost 1 base, and 8 bases lay in between. The sample originates from a study of neoadjuvant anti-PD-1 for oral cavity cancer. On the study more broadly: Nivolumab at 3 mg/kg was mostly given biweekly, three to four doses, pre-surgery.

Blood cells were analyzed directly, without culture or expansion. Six replicates per PBMC sample, mostly from around 500 ng of genomic DNA. The protocol was immunoSEQ multiplex PCR, while the TCRdb copy is restricted to in-frame clones and leaves out a portion. The sample lists about 72,000 clones, about 86% occurring once. The origin of this receptor is a person aged 35 to 85 with oral cavity squamous cell carcinoma. The gene calls are TRBV2 and TRBJ1-5; perhaps TRBD1 as D (5 bases). Sequenced here: PBMCs, sampled before nivolumab (anti-PD-1) treatment. In DNA form, the CDR3 reads TGTGCCAGCAGTGCGGGGGGGAGCAATCAGCCCCAGCATTTT. Protein: CASSAGGSNQPQHF.